This T cell receptor beta chain emerged from a study of T-cell memory formation after mild COVID-19 (dated by TCRdb to the early 2020s). General notes on the study: Most TCR sequence clusters were specific to one of the two donors. Two young, previously healthy adult volunteers made up the cohort, one male and one female. Longitudinal TCRalpha and TCRbeta repertoire sequencing tracked T-cell clones expanding and contracting after mild COVID-19 in a couple of donors. Results and caveats for the whole study, not just this receptor: The second-wave clones that peaked on day 37 were not confirmed to be SARS-CoV-2 specific. The study included only two mild cases, and larger cohorts that include severe cases with pre-infection samples were judged to be necessary. Clones that contracted from day 15 to 85 showed balanced CD4/CD8 phenotypes, whereas a second wave of clones that expanded from day 15 to 37 leaned towards CD4+. Contracting CD4+ clones appeared mostly in the CM and EM memory subsets, whereas CD8+ clones were enriched in EMRA. Some responding clones were detected in pre-infection memory, suggesting pre-existing cross-reactive memory T cells joined the SARS-CoV-2 response.

Ficoll-Paque density gradient centrifugation was used to isolate PBMCs. Concerning this clonotype itself: Its antigen is still unknown. The record has no base qualities; no much larger clone is one base away.

For sequencing, an Illumina NovaSeq 6000 was employed. cDNA libraries for TCRalpha and TCRbeta were prepared by 5'RACE using constant-segment primers, with sample barcodes and unique molecular identifiers added. RNA was extracted from every sample with Trizol reagent. The libraries were amplified in two PCR steps, and the second step added a second sample barcode and Illumina TruSeq adapters. Sequencing of the libraries was done on an Illumina NovaSeq, producing 2 x 150 bp paired-end reads. The study's own analysis went as follows. With migec v1.2.7, reads were demultiplexed and then collapsed into UMI-guided consensus sequences. Using mixcr v2.1.11, UMI consensuses were aligned to TRA and TRB V and J templates and then assembled into clonotypes. Clonotypes were classified as expanded or contracted when called significant by both edgeR and NoisET, with noise models trained on biological replicates. edgeR calls used a false discovery rate-adjusted p below 0.01 and a log2 fold-change threshold of 1. As an exploratory analysis of dynamics, max-normalized trajectories of the 1000 most abundant clonotypes were examined by PCA with hierarchical clustering. The CD4 or CD8 phenotype of responding clones was assigned using the separately sequenced CD4+ and CD8+ repertoires. TCRdb's own reprocessing of the public reads used fastp at Q25 and MiXCR and kept productive beta chains. A single entry per CDR3 protein holds the most common genes and DNA from its merged rows. In this record, the V and J calls reflect TCRdb's handling and not the investigators' own analysis. Present in this sample are over 400,000 distinct CDR3 sequences, under 25% of which were seen just once. The top ten hold about an eighth of the sample.

CDR1 is given as SEHNR and CDR2 as FQNEAQ, both from the germline V gene (reference sequence). Trimming costs V 4 bases and J 6 bases, and their ends lie 16 bases apart. From the cysteine up to the phenylalanine, the CDR3 has a length of 14 residues. Just CDR3 DNA is preserved here, 42 bases in frame from base 1. The TCR comes from an adult woman who had mild COVID-19 (a few samples of this study predate the infection). The sample titles of this study are shuffled in the database, so cell type and time point are left out; the donor was told from shared clones. Sequencing was carried out using PBMCs or a T cell subset sorted from them (not recorded which). The V and J genes are TRBV7-9 and TRBJ2-7; the best D guess is TRBD2, with 5 bases matching. The CDR3 here reads CASSWIAVEGEQYF. The DNA sequence is TGTGCCAGCAGCTGGATAGCTGTAGAGGGCGAGCAGTACTTC.